Shown below are 5 T cell receptor beta chains from a single sample sequenced in a study of shared clonotypes between healthy human individuals. Clones were read by immunoSEQ multiplex PCR, and TCRdb kept only the in-frame ones, dropping some. The table includes under 1,100,000 clones, about 75% detected once. Source material: memory CD4+ T cells sorted from blood. The sample's subset: CD45RA-negative fraction. Receptors were obtained from a young man in good health.

The chain joins TRBV10-2 to TRBJ1-6; tentative D call: TRBD1 (5 bases). Trimming pared 6 bases from V and 13 bases from J, leaving 19 bases between. The CDR3 runs 14 residues. CDR1 is WSHSY and CDR2 is SAAADI in the germline V gene. CDR3 residues: CASSHNRDASPLHF. Written as DNA, the CDR3 is TGCGCCAGCAGCCACAACCGGGACGCCTCTCCCCTCCACTTT.

This chain joins TRBV18 and TRBJ2-5, with 9 bases that match TRBD1. The ends lost 2 bases at V and 4 bases at J; junction bases unmatched: 8. CDR3 size: 16 residues. Germline V CDR1 and CDR2: KGHSH, LQKENI. In DNA form, the CDR3 reads TGTGCCAGCTCACCAAAAGGCACAGGGGGCTTAGAGACCCAGTACTTC. Protein sequence: CASSPKGTGGLETQYF. Full variable domain (missing parts from reference TRBV18 and TRBJ2-5): NAGVMQNPRHLVRRRGQEARLRCSPMKGHSHVYWYRQLPEEGLKFMVYLQKENIIDESGMPKERFSAEFPKEGPSILRIQQVVRGDSAAYFCASSPKGTGGLETQYFGPGTRLLVL.

V is TRBV5-4 and J is TRBJ2-6; TRBD2 might be the D (5 bases). The CDR3 has 16 amino acids. The ends were cut back, 4 bases at V and 2 bases at J, with 13 bases in the middle. The germline CDR1 and CDR2 sequences are SGHNT and YYREEE (reference sequence). The CDR3 DNA sequence: TGTGCCAGCAGCCCTCCCGAGGGTCCTGGGGCCAACGTCCTGACTTTC. Encoded protein: CASSPPEGPGANVLTF.

As for this clone: Other DNA variants within this sample encode the same CDR3. V gene TRBV19 combines with J gene TRBJ2-5; D may correspond to TRBD1 or TRBD2 (6 bases each). The CDR3 is 14 residues long. V lost 3 bases and J lost 5, with 13 bases in between. CDR1 LNHDA and CDR2 SQIVND come from the germline V gene (reference sequence). The CDR3 region has the DNA TGTGCCAGTAGTATCCGGGGGCCGGGCGAGACCCAGTACTTC. Its protein is CASSIRGPGETQYF.

Worth noting for this clone: This same CDR3 is encoded by further DNA sequences in the sample. CDR3 residues: CASSRRGDYGYTF. For the CDR3, the DNA is TGTGCCAGTAGTAGAAGGGGTGACTATGGCTACACCTTC. This rearrangement joins TRBV19 to TRBJ1-2; TRBD1 is a possible D gene (5 bases). V gave up 4 bases and J gave up 3 bases, with 9 bases separating them. In germline, CDR1 is LNHDA, CDR2 SQIVND (reference sequence). There are 13 residues in the CDR3.